The TCR beta chain described here comes from a study of Ad26.COV2.S vaccination and SARS-CoV-2 variants. Looking at the study overall: Into the muscle, Ad26.COV2.S was dosed once or twice, 56 days apart.

The treatment: roughly 19 received Ad26.COV2.S at low or high dose, single or two shots; five or six received placebo; per-sample allocation not given. Day 63 following the first vaccine or placebo injection was when the samples were taken. Boston provided a donor who was an adult aged 18-55 years. The germline V gene has CDR1 ENHRY and CDR2 SYGVKD. V was pared by 0 bases and J by 3 bases, with 8 bases between. This CDR3 spans 14 amino acids. Some clones are missing from TCRdb's copy, which holds only in-frame ones; the method was immunoSEQ multiplex PCR. This table has roughly 320,000 clones, roughly 86% appearing once. This clone was seen once. Its antigen is currently unknown. Study-wide results and caveats: Placebo recipients showed lower spike-specific TCR breadth than vaccinees. There was a possibility that the TCR breadth and depth analyses underestimated total T cell responses.

The receptor was derived from a person aged 18-60 years who received the Ad26.COV2.S COVID-19 vaccine or a placebo. The chain is built from TRBV10-3 and TRBJ1-1; maybe TRBD1 (6 bases). The sequencing here drew on peripheral blood, taken in a trial of Ad26.COV2.S vaccine versus placebo. This chain's CDR3 is CAISESAGDTEAFF. Here the CDR3 DNA reads TGTGCCATCAGTGAGTCCGCAGGGGACACTGAAGCTTTCTTT.